The present T cell receptor beta chain was sequenced within a study of blood T cell repertoires in COVID-19. For this clone: The sample holds other DNA sequences that translate to the same CDR3.

The assay was immunoSEQ multiplex PCR, and TCRdb's table has in-frame clones only and misses some. Of about 430,000 clones listed, about 88% are singletons. The germline CDR1 and CDR2 sequences are GTSNPN and SVGIG (reference sequence). V was clipped by 3 bases and J by 4 bases; unmatched bases: 4. The CDR3 length is 13 residues. Sequencing used PBMCs or T cells enriched from blood (not recorded which). This TCR was recovered from a woman younger than 30 who had been exposed to COVID-19. V and J are TRBV30 and TRBJ1-2; TRBD1 aligns across 8 bases. CDR3 residues: CAWSATGGYGYTF. CDR3 sequence (DNA): TGTGCCTGGAGCGCTACAGGGGGCTATGGCTACACCTTC.